This TCR beta chain was identified during a study of PD-1 blockade in classical Hodgkin lymphoma. Study-level points and caveats: CD4+ TCR diversity, unlike CD8+, rose significantly by C4D1. Differences between repertoires have undefined causes, possibly disease activity or prior therapy. Newly diagnosed patients were said to have less baseline TCR diversity than healthy donors did. Before treatment, complete responders showed about the same diversity as newly diagnosed patients.

The protocol was immunoSEQ multiplex PCR, while the TCRdb copy is restricted to in-frame clones and leaves out a portion. The table includes around 34,000 clones, around 76% detected once. On this clone: No antigen is known for it.

In every patient, relapse followed autologous stem cell transplantation, while exposure to brentuximab vedotin differed. The source was peripheral blood mononuclear cells (PBMCs), collected before the second cycle of nivolumab. This receptor was taken from a human donor with classical Hodgkin lymphoma.

In nucleotides, the CDR3 is TGTGCCAGCAGCCTGGGGACAGGGGGCTCCTACGAGCAGTACTTC. Its translation: CASSLGTGGSYEQYF. This sequence joins TRBV7-2 and TRBJ2-7, with TRBD1 identical over 11 bases. The CDR3 has 15 residues. Germline CDR1 and CDR2: SGHTA and FQGNSA. With 5 bases clipped from V and 0 bases from J, the junction kept 3 bases outside the gene matches. The complete variable domain, with remaining parts taken from reference TRBV7-2 and TRBJ2-7, reads GAGVSQSPSNKVTEKGKDVELRCDPISGHTALYWYRQSLGQGLEFLIYFQGNSAPDKSGLPSDRFSAERTGGSVSTLTIQRTQQEDSAVYLCASSLGTGGSYEQYFGPGTRLTVT.